One and the same sample provided the 27 T cell receptor beta chains below, sequenced in a study of T cells after yellow fever vaccination. MiXCR was run by TCRdb on the 5' RACE reads, yielding one entry per CDR3 protein. The repertoire holds 300,000 to 400,000 distinct CDR3 sequences, with roughly 10% as singletons. The source material was CD4+ T cells sorted from PBMCs, sampled 45 days after the yellow fever booster vaccination. Source of these receptors: a man aged 18-30 years who received the YFV17D yellow fever vaccine.

The rearrangement joins TRBV5-1 to TRBJ1-1, with 8 bases identical to TRBD1. There are 14 residues in the CDR3. Germline assignment: CDR1 SGHRS and CDR2 YFSETQ. Trimming cost V 3 bases and J 7 bases; bases outside gene matches: 8. The CDR3 sequence is CASSSGQGIGEAFF. The CDR3 DNA follows: TGCGCCAGCAGCTCCGGACAGGGAATTGGTGAAGCTTTCTTT.

This clonotype was picked up a small number of times. The chain carries TRBV20-1 and TRBJ1-1; D uncertain. This CDR3 is built from 13 residues. Germline CDR1 is DFQATT and CDR2 is SNEGSKA (reference sequence). V was cut by 2 bases and J by 4 bases, with 11 bases left in between. CDR3 nucleotide sequence: TGCAGTGCTAGAAATGAGGCTTTCACTGAAGCTTTCTTT. Encoded protein: CSARNEAFTEAFF.

This clonotype was picked up a small number of times. The chain joins TRBV20-1 to TRBJ2-4, with D hard to call. Germline V CDR1 and CDR2: DFQATT, SNEGSKA (reference sequence). CDR3 length equals 14 residues. V dropped 5 bases and J dropped 0 bases, with 11 bases sitting between them. Here the CDR3 DNA reads TGCAGTGCTCCTCTTCAAGGAGCCAAAAACATTCAGTACTTC. Its protein is CSAPLQGAKNIQYF.

The genes are TRBV15 and TRBJ2-1, with D tentatively TRBD2 (6 bases). CDR3 length: 14 residues. Trimming left V 6 bases short and J 6 bases short, with 15 bases between. Germline lookup yields CDR1 LNHNV and CDR2 YYDKDF (reference sequence). CDR3 bases: TGTGCCACCAGGTGGGGGGACCCAAGCAATGAGCAGTTCTTC. Encoded protein: CATRWGDPSNEQFF. Together with reference TRBV15 and TRBJ2-1, the CDR3 gives the full variable domain: DAMVIQNPRYQVTQFGKPVTLSCSQTLNHNVMYWYQQKSSQAPKLLFHYYDKDFNNEADTPDNFQSRRPNTSFCFLDIRSPGLGDTAMYLCATRWGDPSNEQFFGPGTRLTVL.

A few counts support this clonotype. This chain connects TRBV4-2 to TRBJ1-6; TRBD1 aligns across 7 bases. CDR1 and CDR2 from the germline V gene are LGHNA and YNFKEQ. With V trimmed by 2 bases and J by 11 bases, 9 bases remained unmatched. The CDR3 has 15 residues. Here the CDR3 DNA reads TGTGCCAGCAGCCAACCCTCCGGACAGGAAGCACCCCTCCACTTT. The encoded protein is CASSQPSGQEAPLHF.

The chain is built from TRBV6-6 and TRBJ1-5; the D gene is possibly TRBD1 (5 bases). There are 14 residues in the CDR3. V was trimmed by 8 bases and J by 0 bases, leaving 11 bases between them. Germline CDR1 is MNHNY and CDR2 is SVGAGI (reference sequence). This CDR3 reads CASRAGRSNQPQHF. The CDR3 region has the DNA TGTGCCAGCCGGGCGGGACGTAGCAATCAGCCCCAGCATTTT.

This clonotype has more than one count but fewer than ten. J is TRBJ2-6 and V is TRBV9; D unclear. In germline, CDR1 is SGDLS, CDR2 YYNGEE. This CDR3 region has 15 residues. V was cut by 0 bases and J by 0 bases, with 4 bases left in between. The CDR3 region is CASSVADSGANVLTF. The CDR3 region has the DNA TGTGCCAGCAGCGTAGCGGACTCTGGGGCCAACGTCCTGACTTTC.

There are a few counts of this clonotype. The chain has TRBV19 and TRBJ2-1, with D possibly being TRBD1 (5 bases). With 4 bases removed from V and 7 bases from J, the gap between germline ends came to 14 bases. The CDR3 runs 14 residues. CDR1 and CDR2 (germline): LNHDA, SQIVND (reference sequence). CDR3 amino acids: CASSTSRDWNEQFF. CDR3 nucleotide sequence: TGTGCCAGTAGTACTTCCAGGGATTGGAATGAGCAGTTCTTC.

This clonotype turned up a few times. This CDR3 is CAVSGANVLTF. As DNA, the CDR3 is TGTGCCGTGAGTGGGGCCAACGTCCTGACTTTC. The chain carries TRBV10-3 and TRBJ2-6; no clear D gene. Per the germline V gene, CDR1 is ENHRY and CDR2 is SYGVKD. Deletions cut 11 bases from V and 3 bases from J, with 5 bases between. The CDR3 covers 11 residues.

This clonotype showed up many times. The V call is TRBV12-3 or TRBV12-4, the J call TRBJ1-5; D is unresolved. The CDR3 covers 13 residues. The germline V and J ends were trimmed by 4 bases and 3 bases, with 7 bases remaining between them. The CDR3 protein is CASSSGLNQPQHF. The CDR3 coding sequence is TGTGCCAGCAGTTCGGGTCTCAATCAGCCCCAGCATTTT.

The rearrangement uses TRBV24-1 and TRBJ1-1; D is perhaps TRBD1 (5 bases). The CDR3 covers 12 residues. Trimming stripped 6 bases from V and 6 bases from J, with 10 bases between. From germline, CDR1 is KGHDR and CDR2 SFDVKD. CDR3 sequence (DNA): TGTGCCACCAGTCCGGGGCCCCCTGAAGCTTTCTTT. It is translated as CATSPGPPEAFF.

This chain joins TRBV5-1 and TRBJ2-1; 9 nucleotides agree with TRBD2. Germline V gene sequence: CDR1 SGHRS, CDR2 YFSETQ. V lost 0 bases to trimming and J lost 4 bases; unmatched junction nucleotides: 8. CDR3 length: 17 amino acids. The DNA of the CDR3 is TGCGCCAGCAGCTTGGCCGCGTTAGCGGGGGTTTACAATGAGCAGTTCTTC. Amino acids: CASSLAALAGVYNEQFF.

This clonotype was counted a few times. The chain is built from TRBV7-2 and TRBJ2-7; the D call may be TRBD1 or TRBD2 (5 bases each). This CDR3 is 14 amino acids long. V shed 4 bases and J shed 5 bases, with 15 bases lying between them. Germline V lookup: CDR1 SGHTA, CDR2 FQGNSA. The CDR3 DNA is TGTGCCAGCAGCTCCCATGGGGGTCCCAACGAGCAGTACTTC. Encoded protein: CASSSHGGPNEQYF.

There are a few counts of this clonotype. V is TRBV12-3 or TRBV12-4 and J is TRBJ1-3; D call uncertain. The CDR3 extends over 13 amino acids. V was cut by 8 bases and J by 3 bases, with 11 bases left in between. The CDR3 bases are TGTGCCAGCCGACGTCCCATTGGAAACACCATATATTTT. This codes for CASRRPIGNTIYF.

This clonotype came up a few times. No DNA is shown, since the ends of the CDR3 on it are uncertain; the CDR3 is the one TCRdb lists. The chain combines TRBV6-2 or TRBV6-3 with TRBJ1-5. The CDR3 adds up to 12 amino acids, both ends counted. Germline CDR1 and CDR2: MNHEY and SVGEGT. CDR3 amino acids: CASSADNPPSIF.

The table lists this clonotype with a few counts. This rearrangement joins TRBV12-3 or TRBV12-4 to TRBJ1-1; D perhaps matches TRBD1 (5 bases). CDR3 size: 14 residues. V dropped 8 bases and J dropped 2 bases, with 15 bases sitting between them. CDR3: CASYLGLPNTEAFF. The CDR3 nucleotides read TGTGCCAGCTATTTGGGACTTCCAAACACTGAAGCTTTCTTT.

The chain uses TRBV7-8 and TRBJ2-7; unclear D gene. Germline CDR1 is SGHVS and CDR2 is FQNEAQ. V lost 4 bases and J 7 bases, leaving 17 bases between the germline ends. This CDR3 is 14 amino acids long. CDR3: CASSSGPRSREQYV. The CDR3 DNA sequence: TGTGCCAGCAGCTCCGGGCCACGGTCGAGGGAGCAGTACGTC.

The chain has TRBV6-6 and TRBJ1-3; D not resolved. This CDR3 spans 15 amino acids. V gave up 5 bases and J gave up 0 bases, with 11 bases separating them. Per germline, CDR1 MNHNY and CDR2 SVGAGI (reference sequence). CDR3 DNA sequence: TGTGCCAGCAGTCCCGGGGTAATCTCTGGAAACACCATATATTTT. Protein product: CASSPGVISGNTIYF.

This chain uses TRBV7-3 with TRBJ2-3; D is possibly TRBD1 (6 bases). V gave up 4 bases and J gave up 1 base, with 9 bases separating them. Looked up from germline, CDR1 is SGHTA and CDR2 is FQGTGA. This CDR3 is 14 amino acids long. The CDR3 bases are TGTGCCAGCAGCTCAGGGGCAGGCACAGATACGCAGTATTTT. This sequence encodes CASSSGAGTDTQYF. Looking up the rest from reference TRBV7-3 and TRBJ2-3 gives the full variable domain: GAGVSQTPSNKVTEKGKYVELRCDPISGHTALYWYRQSLGQGPEFLIYFQGTGAADDSGLPNDRFFAVRPEGSVSTLKIQRTERGDSAVYLCASSSGAGTDTQYFGPGTRLTVL.

V usage is TRBV15 and J usage is TRBJ2-7; D may be TRBD1 (6 bases). Trimming removed 3 bases at V and 1 base at J, with 7 bases between. This CDR3 contains 13 residues. Germline V lookup: CDR1 LNHNV, CDR2 YYDKDF (reference sequence). The CDR3 loop is CATSSRGSYEQYF. The DNA for the CDR3 is TGTGCCACCAGCAGCAGGGGTTCCTACGAGCAGTACTTC.

This sequence joins TRBV10-2 and TRBJ2-6, with D possibly TRBD1 on 6 matching bases. This CDR3 has 16 residues. Trimming took off 2 bases at V and 0 bases at J, with 8 bases between the two ends. Germline CDR1 reads WSHSY; CDR2 reads SAAADI. CDR3 sequence: CASSEQGFSGANVLTF. CDR3 sequence (DNA): TGCGCCAGCAGTGAGCAGGGGTTCTCTGGGGCCAACGTCCTGACTTTC.

This clonotype occurred many times. J is TRBJ1-1 and V is TRBV4-3, with TRBD1 matching 9 bases. Germline V CDR1 and CDR2: LGHNA, YSLEER. Trimming removed 1 base from V and 1 base from J; junction bases left unmatched: 7. The CDR3 has 17 amino acids. The CDR3 DNA reads as TGCGCCAGCAGCCAAGTGGGGACAGGGCGGAGGAACACTGAAGCTTTCTTT. Residues: CASSQVGTGRRNTEAFF.

The table lists this clonotype with many counts. The chain combines TRBV5-1 with TRBJ2-4, with D unresolved. The ends were cut back, 3 bases at V and 8 bases at J, with 15 bases in the middle. The germline CDR1 and CDR2 sequences are SGHRS and YFSETQ. The CDR3 contains 14 residues. The CDR3 loop is CASSSSPSSDIQYF. The CDR3, as DNA: TGCGCCAGCAGCTCGTCACCCAGCTCGGACATTCAGTACTTC.

This clonotype was counted between two and nine times. The chain is built from TRBV3-1 and TRBJ2-3; possibly TRBD2 for D (5 bases). V gave up 4 bases and J gave up 0 bases, with 11 bases separating them. Germline V CDR1 and CDR2: LGHDT, YNNKEL (reference sequence). This CDR3 contains 15 residues. CDR3 amino acids: CASSRFSVSTDTQYF. CDR3 in DNA: TGTGCCAGCAGCCGATTTAGCGTTAGCACAGATACGCAGTATTTT.

This clonotype turned up a few times. The gene calls are TRBV10-3 and TRBJ2-2; 7 bases align to TRBD1. Germline V gives CDR1 ENHRY, CDR2 SYGVKD. The CDR3 length is 15 residues. V shed 9 bases and J 3 bases; nucleotides not matched to a gene: 10. The CDR3 protein is CAIQVRQGDTGELFF. Here the CDR3 DNA reads TGTGCCATTCAGGTTCGACAGGGCGACACCGGGGAGCTGTTTTTT.

This rearrangement joins TRBV7-9 to TRBJ1-1, with a weak D call TRBD1 (5 bases). The CDR3 contains 15 residues. V was clipped by 5 bases and J by 1 base, with 14 bases between them. The V gene's germline CDR1 is SEHNR and CDR2 FQNEAQ (reference sequence). In DNA form, the CDR3 reads TGTGCCAGCAGCCCCTCGGGGCAGCCGAACACTGAAGCTTTCTTT. Its protein is CASSPSGQPNTEAFF. Using reference TRBV7-9 and TRBJ1-1 for the parts outside the CDR3, the full variable domain is DTGVSQNPRHKITKRGQNVTFRCDPISEHNRLYWYRQTLGQGPEFLTYFQNEAQLEKSRLLSDRFSAERPKGSFSTLEIQRTEQGDSAMYLCASSPSGQPNTEAFFGQGTRLTVV.

This chain uses TRBV20-1 with TRBJ1-1; TRBD1 matches 7 bases. Germline CDR1 DFQATT, CDR2 SNEGSKA (reference sequence). The CDR3 contains 12 residues. CDR3 bases: TGCAGGCGACAGGGCGCGAACACTGAAGCTTTCTTT. As protein: CRRQGANTEAFF.